The 30 T cell receptor beta chains presented below share a single source sample, sequenced in a study of blood T cell repertoires in COVID-19. Sequencing was performed with immunoSEQ multiplex PCR; in TCRdb, only in-frame clones are kept and a portion is missing. Among about 150,000 clones listed, about 79% were seen once. Sequenced: peripheral blood. The receptors shown here come from a woman aged 45-65 years with acute or convalescent COVID-19.

The chain has TRBV11-3 and TRBJ2-1; 7 bases line up with TRBD2. J gave up 3 bases and V 3 bases, and 14 bases lay outside the gene matches. The CDR3 loop spans 18 amino acids. Per the germline V gene, CDR1 is SGHNT and CDR2 is YENEEA. This CDR3 is CASSFGGASGLSYNEQFF. Written as DNA, the CDR3 is TGTGCCAGCAGCTTTGGAGGGGCTAGCGGCCTTAGCTACAATGAGCAGTTCTTC.

The chain employs TRBV27 and TRBJ2-1; tentative D call: TRBD2 (5 bases). Germline values: CDR1 MNHEY, CDR2 SMNVEV (reference sequence). The CDR3 contains 13 residues. The V end was cut by 5 bases, the J end by 4 bases, with 9 bases between. CDR3: CASSDLAYNEQFF. The DNA for the CDR3 is TGTGCCAGCAGTGATTTAGCGTACAATGAGCAGTTCTTC.

This clone was picked up one time. V gene TRBV7-2 combines with J gene TRBJ2-3, with 7 nucleotides matching TRBD2. V dropped 5 bases and J dropped 5; count of bases not matched to a gene: 10. The CDR3 totals 15 residues. Germline lookup yields CDR1 SGHTA and CDR2 FQGNSA. Here the CDR3 reads CASSLAWAGEDTQYF. CDR3 sequence (DNA): TGTGCCAGCAGCCTCGCTTGGGCGGGGGAAGATACGCAGTATTTT. The whole variable domain, filled in from reference TRBV7-2 and TRBJ2-3, reads GAGVSQSPSNKVTEKGKDVELRCDPISGHTALYWYRQSLGQGLEFLIYFQGNSAPDKSGLPSDRFSAERTGGSVSTLTIQRTQQEDSAVYLCASSLAWAGEDTQYFGPGTRLTVL.

The gene calls are TRBV6-2 or TRBV6-3 and TRBJ1-1, with 7 bases that match TRBD1. This CDR3 region has 15 residues. Losses at the gene ends were 4 bases for V and 1 base for J; bases not matched to a gene: 6. Per the germline V gene, CDR1 is MNHEY and CDR2 is SVGEGT. The CDR3 here is CASSSDRVGNTEAFF. For the CDR3, the DNA is TGTGCCAGCAGTTCAGACAGGGTTGGGAACACTGAAGCTTTCTTT.

V gene TRBV4-3 combines with J gene TRBJ2-5; 9 bases are a match to TRBD2. CDR1 is LGHNA and CDR2 is YSLEER in the germline V gene. CDR3 size: 16 residues. V lost 1 base and J lost 5; bases outside the gene matches: 8. Written as DNA, the CDR3 is TGCGCCAGCAGCCAAGCTGGGAGCGGGGGGAGGGAGACCCAGTACTTC. Its translation: CASSQAGSGGRETQYF.

V is TRBV28 and J is TRBJ1-2; D possibly corresponds to TRBD1 (6 bases). Trimming cost V 9 bases and J 4 bases, with 24 bases left between them. Germline CDR1 reads MDHEN; CDR2 reads SYDVKM. The CDR3 covers 16 residues. In DNA form, the CDR3 reads TGTGCCAGTCTTACAAGGGGGGGACGTGGGGCCTATGGCTACACCTTC. It encodes CASLTRGGRGAYGYTF.

This clone was picked up a small number of times. The genes are TRBV9 and TRBJ2-7; 12 nucleotides line up with TRBD1. The J segment lost 0 bases and the V segment lost 3 bases, leaving 1 base of the junction unmatched. The CDR3 has 15 amino acids. CDR1 and CDR2 (germline): SGDLS, YYNGEE. CDR3 sequence (DNA): TGTGCCAGCAGCGAGGGACAGGGGGCCTCCTACGAGCAGTACTTC. Translation gives CASSEGQGASYEQYF. The full variable domain, rest sourced from reference TRBV9 and TRBJ2-7, is DSGVTQTPKHLITATGQRVTLRCSPRSGDLSVYWYQQSLDQGLQFLIQYYNGEERAKGNILERFSAQQFPDLHSELNLSSLELGDSALYFCASSEGQGASYEQYFGPGTRLTVT.

V usage is TRBV7-3 and J usage is TRBJ2-7, with D possibly matching TRBD1 (5 bases). Germline-derived CDR1 and CDR2 are SGHTA and FQGTGA. CDR3 length: 13 residues. The V end lost 5 bases, the J end lost 6 bases, and 14 bases lay between the germline ends. CDR3 in DNA: TGTGCCAGCAGCCCCTTGGGGCTAGGCGAGCAGTACTTC. This encodes CASSPLGLGEQYF.

The rearrangement uses TRBV14 and TRBJ1-1; tentatively, D is TRBD1 (5 bases). CDR1 and CDR2 (germline): SGHDN, FVKESK. The ends were cut back, 5 bases at V and 2 bases at J, with 9 bases in the middle. CDR3 length: 13 amino acids. The CDR3 bases are TGTGCCAGCAGCATCGACAGCAACACTGAAGCTTTCTTT. Translated, it gives CASSIDSNTEAFF.

This clone was observed a few times. The chain combines TRBV5-4 with TRBJ2-2, with 8 bases lining up with TRBD1. The CDR3 is made up of 18 amino acids. V shed 4 bases, J shed 5 bases, and the junction held 16 bases outside the gene matches. CDR1 is SGHNT and CDR2 is YYREEE in the germline V gene (reference sequence). CDR3: CASSQTGTGSAGTGELFF. The CDR3 region has the DNA TGTGCCAGCAGCCAGACCGGGACAGGCTCCGCGGGGACCGGGGAGCTGTTTTTT.

The chain is built from TRBV5-1 and TRBJ1-1; a weak D match, TRBD1 (6 bases). Germline V CDR1 and CDR2: SGHRS, YFSETQ. The CDR3 runs 15 residues. The V end lost 3 bases, the J end lost 5 bases, and 17 bases lay between the germline ends. CDR3 nucleotides: TGCGCCAGCAGCTCCCAGAGAGCACAGGGAACTGAAGCTTTCTTT. Protein product: CASSSQRAQGTEAFF.

This clone has a single count. This chain uses TRBV11-1 with TRBJ2-5; possibly TRBD1 for D (7 bases). The V gene's germline CDR1 is SGHAT and CDR2 FQDESV (reference sequence). The CDR3 is 15 residues long. The V end lost 1 base, the J end lost 2 bases, and 11 bases lay between the germline ends. CDR3 sequence (DNA): TGTGCCAGCAGCTTAGTCTCAGGGGGGCAAGAGACCCAGTACTTC. Residues: CASSLVSGGQETQYF.

The chain recombines TRBV5-1 with TRBJ2-3; 9 bases fit TRBD2. Germline CDR1 is SGHRS and CDR2 is YFSETQ. The CDR3 spans 14 residues. The trim removed 4 bases at V and 4 bases at J, leaving 4 bases unmatched. The CDR3, as DNA: TGCGCCAGCAGCGGAGCGGGGGGAGCAGATACGCAGTATTTT. This gives the protein CASSGAGGADTQYF.

This clone came up a few times. The chain carries TRBV6-6 and TRBJ1-6, with D possibly matching TRBD1 (5 bases). The CDR3 runs 20 residues. Germline lookup yields CDR1 MNHNY and CDR2 SVGAGI (reference sequence). Trimming stripped 6 bases from V and 5 bases from J, with 29 bases between. This chain's CDR3 is CASSASSVGLMRTHNSPLHF. CDR3 sequence (DNA): TGTGCCAGCAGCGCAAGTTCAGTGGGCCTTATGCGGACACATAATTCACCCCTCCACTTT.

V usage is TRBV2 and J usage is TRBJ2-2; 9 positions match TRBD1. CDR3 length: 14 residues. Germline CDR1 reads SNHLY; CDR2 reads FYNNEI. Germline trimming cut 6 bases from V and 4 bases from J; bases unmatched to any gene: 3. CDR3 protein: CASRPGQGTGELFF. The CDR3 coding sequence is TGTGCCAGCAGGCCGGGACAGGGCACCGGGGAGCTGTTTTTT.

The chain has TRBV5-1 and TRBJ1-4; the match to TRBD1 covers 8 bases. Germline CDR1 is SGHRS and CDR2 is YFSETQ. This CDR3 has 15 residues. Trimming removed 2 bases from V and 7 bases from J; junction bases left unmatched: 7. The CDR3 region has the DNA TGCGCCAGCAGCTTACAGGGGGAGACTGTTGAAAAACTGTTTTTT. The encoded protein is CASSLQGETVEKLFF. Complete variable domain (other parts from reference TRBV5-1 and TRBJ1-4): KAGVTQTPRYLIKTRGQQVTLSCSPISGHRSVSWYQQTPGQGLQFLFEYFSETQRNKGNFPGRFSGRQFSNSRSEMNVSTLELGDSALYLCASSLQGETVEKLFFGSGTQLSVL.

The chain uses TRBV4-1 and TRBJ1-1; tentatively, D is TRBD1 (5 bases). This CDR3 is 15 amino acids long. Germline CDR1 reads MGHRA; CDR2 reads YSYEKL. The ends were cut back, 1 base at V and 0 bases at J, with 9 bases in the middle. CDR3 sequence: CASSQAPGMNTEAFF. CDR3 coding DNA: TGCGCCAGCAGCCAAGCTCCAGGGATGAACACTGAAGCTTTCTTT.

The chain couples TRBV3-1 (or the pseudogene TRBV3-2) to TRBJ1-6; tentatively, D is TRBD1 (6 bases). The CDR3 runs 16 residues. The germline CDR1 and CDR2 sequences are LGHDT and YNNKEL (reference sequence). The V gene lost 2 bases and the J gene lost 2 bases, with 10 bases spanning the gap. The CDR3 DNA follows: TGTGCCAGCAGCCAAAACAGGGCACCCTATAATTCACCCCTCCACTTT. It yields the protein CASSQNRAPYNSPLHF.

V is TRBV6-6 and J is TRBJ2-7; the match to TRBD2 covers 8 bases. The CDR3 runs 16 residues. V was pared by 2 bases and J by 5 bases, with 11 bases of the junction left unmatched. Germline CDR1 reads MNHNY; CDR2 reads SVGAGI (reference sequence). CDR3 in amino acids: CASSYPAGRGVHEQYF. As DNA, the CDR3 is TGTGCCAGCAGTTACCCCGCGGGGCGGGGGGTACACGAGCAGTACTTC.

The chain uses TRBV29-1 and TRBJ2-3, with 9 bases identical to TRBD2. V lost 7 bases, J lost 0 bases, and 17 bases stayed unmatched. Germline V gene sequence: CDR1 SQVTM, CDR2 ANQGSEA. The CDR3 consists of 18 residues. CDR3 loop: CSATGISGSLSSTDTQYF. Written as DNA, the CDR3 is TGCAGCGCAACGGGGATTAGCGGGAGTCTATCTAGCACAGATACGCAGTATTTT.

J is TRBJ2-3 and V is TRBV9; 9 nucleotides agree with TRBD2. Trimming cost V 0 bases and J 9 bases; bases outside gene matches: 11. In germline, CDR1 is SGDLS, CDR2 YYNGEE. The CDR3 totals 16 residues. The CDR3 DNA follows: TGTGCCAGCAGCGTAGGAAATAGCGGGGGCCTGGACACGCAGTATTTT. Amino acid sequence: CASSVGNSGGLDTQYF.

The chain joins TRBV3-1 (or the pseudogene TRBV3-2) to TRBJ1-4; 11 bases fit TRBD1. Germline CDR1 is LGHDT and CDR2 is YNNKEL (reference sequence). J gave up 8 bases and V 4 bases, and 9 bases lay outside the gene matches. This CDR3 is built from 16 residues. The CDR3 loop reads CASSPRGQGGGEKLFF. The CDR3 DNA reads as TGTGCCAGCAGCCCTCGGGGACAGGGGGGTGGCGAAAAACTGTTTTTT.

The chain joins TRBV11-2 to TRBJ1-4; D unresolved. The CDR3 spans 15 residues. Trimming left V 3 bases short and J 8 bases short, with 16 bases between. In germline, CDR1 is SGHAT, CDR2 FQNNGV. The DNA for the CDR3 is TGTGCCAGCAGCTTGAATCGGGGTTTAGGGGAAAAACTGTTTTTT. It translates to CASSLNRGLGEKLFF.

The J gene is TRBJ2-2, the V gene TRBV7-9; D possibly corresponds to TRBD2 (6 bases). The CDR3 consists of 14 residues. V lost 5 bases to trimming and J lost 5 bases, with 12 bases between them. Germline lookup yields CDR1 SEHNR and CDR2 FQNEAQ (reference sequence). CDR3 region: CASSAGLKTGELFF. The CDR3 region has the DNA TGTGCCAGCAGCGCGGGACTCAAGACCGGGGAGCTGTTTTTT.

The rearrangement links TRBV29-1 to TRBJ2-1; tentative D call: TRBD2 (6 bases). The germline CDR1 and CDR2 sequences are SQVTM and ANQGSEA. Trimming removed 5 bases from V and 0 bases from J, with 8 bases in between. CDR3 length equals 13 residues. CDR3 residues: CSVRGSSYNEQFF. In DNA, the CDR3 is TGCAGCGTTCGGGGGAGCTCCTACAATGAGCAGTTCTTC.

J is TRBJ2-7 and V is TRBV5-4; 11 bases fit TRBD1. V trimming: 2 bases; J trimming: 0 bases; junction bases outside the gene matches: 4. There are 16 residues in the CDR3. Per germline, CDR1 SGHNT and CDR2 YYREEE (reference sequence). CDR3 sequence reads: CASSFPGTGGSYEQYF. CDR3 nucleotide sequence: TGTGCCAGCAGCTTCCCCGGGACAGGGGGCTCCTACGAGCAGTACTTC.

This clone appeared once. The CDR3 DNA sequence: TGTGCCAGCAGCTCTAGCGGGGGGGGTAATGAGCAGTTCTTC. Translating it yields CASSSSGGGNEQFF. This chain joins TRBV11-2 and TRBJ2-1, with 12 bases identical to TRBD2. The CDR3 loop spans 14 amino acids. Germline CDR1 reads SGHAT; CDR2 reads FQNNGV. The ends lost 4 bases at V and 7 bases at J; junction bases unmatched: 2.

This chain uses TRBV5-1 with TRBJ2-7, with D tentatively TRBD1 (6 bases). Germline assignment: CDR1 SGHRS and CDR2 YFSETQ. CDR3 length: 15 amino acids. Trimming took 6 bases from V and 2 from J, leaving 18 bases between them. The CDR3 here is CASNLGPGAPYEQYF. CDR3 nucleotides: TGCGCCAGCAACCTGGGACCAGGGGCCCCCTACGAGCAGTACTTC. The full variable domain, in which reference TRBV5-1 and TRBJ2-7 provide the parts outside the CDR3, is KAGVTQTPRYLIKTRGQQVTLSCSPISGHRSVSWYQQTPGQGLQFLFEYFSETQRNKGNFPGRFSGRQFSNSRSEMNVSTLELGDSALYLCASNLGPGAPYEQYFGPGTRLTVT.

This clone was detected once. V gene TRBV2 combines with J gene TRBJ2-2; the D gene is possibly TRBD2 (6 bases). CDR3 size: 14 residues. V lost 2 bases to trimming and J lost 6 bases, with 10 bases between them. Germline lookup yields CDR1 SNHLY and CDR2 FYNNEI. The CDR3 reads CASSEFSGAGELFF. The CDR3 DNA follows: TGTGCCAGCAGTGAATTTTCGGGGGCCGGGGAGCTGTTTTTT. The full variable domain, rest sourced from reference TRBV2 and TRBJ2-2, is EPEVTQTPSHQVTQMGQEVILRCVPISNHLYFYWYRQILGQKVEFLVSFYNNEISEKSEIFDDQFSVERPDGSNFTLKIRSTKLEDSAMYFCASSEFSGAGELFFGEGSRLTVL.

The J gene is TRBJ1-2, the V gene TRBV27; no firm D call. The CDR3 consists of 14 residues. Germline V CDR1 and CDR2: MNHEY, SMNVEV (reference sequence). V lost 2 bases to trimming and J lost 7 bases, with 14 bases between them. CDR3 sequence (DNA): TGTGCCAGCAGTTTAGAATGGCCTTCGATTGGCTACACCTTC. It yields the protein CASSLEWPSIGYTF.